One and the same sample provided the 19 T cell receptor beta chains below, sequenced in a study of blood T cell repertoires in COVID-19. Libraries were prepared by immunoSEQ multiplex PCR; TCRdb keeps only in-frame clonotypes and omits some of them. This table holds about 250,000 clones, 65% to 85% found once. The sequenced sample was peripheral blood. Receptor source: a middle-aged woman with active or convalescent COVID-19.

The chain uses TRBV7-3 and TRBJ1-1; 8 bases align to TRBD1. CDR1 and CDR2 (germline): SGHTA, FQGTGA. The CDR3 runs to 14 residues. With 1 base clipped from V and 3 bases from J, the junction kept 1 base outside the gene matches. As DNA, the CDR3 is TGTGCCAGCAGCTTAAGGGGACAGGACACTGAAGCTTTCTTT. Protein sequence: CASSLRGQDTEAFF.

The chain recombines TRBV5-8 with TRBJ1-1; D gene uncertain. Between the trimmed V and J ends, which lost 5 bases and 4 bases, there was a span of 15 bases. Germline V lookup: CDR1 SGHTS, CDR2 YDEGEE. The CDR3 extends over 14 amino acids. This CDR3 is CASSHSTVGTEAFF. The CDR3 DNA is TGTGCCAGCAGTCACAGTACCGTGGGCACTGAAGCTTTCTTT.

The chain links TRBV7-2 to TRBJ1-5, with D possibly being TRBD1 (5 bases). V was trimmed by 5 bases and J by 2 bases, leaving 13 bases between them. Germline values: CDR1 SGHTA, CDR2 FQGNSA. This CDR3 is 15 amino acids long. Here the CDR3 reads CASSIHGGGNQPQHF. The CDR3 DNA reads TGTGCCAGCAGCATCCACGGGGGTGGCAATCAGCCCCAGCATTTT.

The rearrangement uses TRBV7-9 and TRBJ1-6; D is unresolved. The V gene's germline CDR1 is SEHNR and CDR2 FQNEAQ (reference sequence). The CDR3 loop spans 14 amino acids. Trimming pared 3 bases from V and 5 bases from J, leaving 8 bases between. CDR3 region: CASSFMADNSPLHF. CDR3 nucleotides: TGTGCCAGCAGCTTTATGGCAGATAATTCACCCCTCCACTTT.

J is TRBJ1-5 and V is TRBV2; 7 nucleotides agree with TRBD1. J gave up 0 bases and V 5 bases, and 4 bases lay outside the gene matches. CDR3 length equals 15 residues. Germline loops: CDR1 SNHLY, CDR2 FYNNEI. The DNA for the CDR3 is TGTGCCAGCAGTCCTGACAGGGTTAGCAATCAGCCCCAGCATTTT. Translation: CASSPDRVSNQPQHF.

V gene TRBV2 combines with J gene TRBJ2-1, with D possibly being TRBD1 (5 bases). With 2 bases removed from V and 2 bases from J, the gap between germline ends came to 7 bases. The CDR3 spans 14 residues. Looked up from germline, CDR1 is SNHLY and CDR2 is FYNNEI. The CDR3 region is CASSELDTYNEQFF. CDR3 nucleotide sequence: TGTGCCAGCAGTGAATTGGACACCTACAATGAGCAGTTCTTC.

This rearrangement joins TRBV5-5 to TRBJ2-5, with a possible D match to TRBD1 (6 bases). The germline V gene encodes CDR1 SGHKS and CDR2 YYEKEE (reference sequence). V lost 0 bases and J 3 bases, leaving 6 bases between the germline ends. This CDR3 spans 13 amino acids. The CDR3 loop is CASSLGTEETQYF. The DNA for the CDR3 is TGTGCCAGCAGCTTGGGGACAGAAGAGACCCAGTACTTC. Variable domain in full (rest from reference TRBV5-5 and TRBJ2-5): DAGVTQSPTHLIKTRGQQVTLRCSPISGHKSVSWYQQVLGQGPQFIFQYYEKEERGRGNFPDRFSARQFPNYSSELNVNALLLGDSALYLCASSLGTEETQYFGPGTRLLVL.

The chain employs TRBV18 and TRBJ1-1; D unclear. In germline, CDR1 is KGHSH, CDR2 LQKENI. This CDR3 has 15 amino acids. V shed 1 base and J shed 1 base, with 10 bases lying between them. This CDR3 reads CASSPRQAGNTEAFF. CDR3 sequence (DNA): TGTGCCAGCTCACCACGGCAGGCGGGGAACACTGAAGCTTTCTTT.

V is TRBV20-1 and J is TRBJ2-7; maybe TRBD2 (5 bases). CDR3 length: 11 residues. CDR1 is DFQATT, CDR2 SNEGSKA, per germline (reference sequence). Trimming removed 5 bases at V and 7 bases at J, with 12 bases between. The CDR3 spells CSADLAGEQYV. CDR3 in DNA: TGCAGTGCTGATCTAGCTGGGGAGCAGTACGTC.

This clone was seen once. The chain recombines TRBV6-1 with TRBJ1-1; D call uncertain. Germline CDR1 reads MNHNS; CDR2 reads SASEGT. There are 14 residues in the CDR3. V lost 1 base and J lost 7, with 13 bases in between. The CDR3 reads CASSEVLRRGEAFF. CDR3 coding DNA: TGTGCCAGCAGTGAAGTGTTGAGGCGAGGTGAAGCTTTCTTT.

The chain recombines TRBV7-2 with TRBJ2-1; 10 nucleotides line up with TRBD1. V trimming: 5 bases; J trimming: 6 bases; junction bases outside the gene matches: 4. The CDR3 loop spans 14 amino acids. Germline V gene sequence: CDR1 SGHTA, CDR2 FQGNSA. The CDR3 DNA sequence: TGTGCCAGCAGCCGGACAGGGGGAGTCAATGAGCAGTTCTTC. Its translation is CASSRTGGVNEQFF.

This chain links TRBV28 with TRBJ2-5; tentatively, D is TRBD2 (7 bases). This CDR3 comprises 15 residues. Trimming removed 1 base at V and 5 bases at J, with 14 bases between. Germline V gene sequence: CDR1 MDHEN, CDR2 SYDVKM. CDR3 sequence: CASSLLAGARETQYF. The CDR3 DNA reads as TGTGCCAGCAGTTTATTGGCGGGGGCCAGGGAGACCCAGTACTTC.

The rearrangement links TRBV5-1 to TRBJ2-7; 9 bases line up with TRBD1. Germline CDR1 and CDR2: SGHRS and YFSETQ. This CDR3 is 17 amino acids long. J gave up 5 bases and V 3 bases, and 15 bases lay outside the gene matches. CDR3 loop: CASSSKETGTGRHEQYF. As DNA, the CDR3 is TGCGCCAGCAGCTCAAAAGAAACCGGGACAGGGAGACACGAGCAGTACTTC.

The chain employs TRBV28 and TRBJ1-6, with 8 bases matching TRBD1. The germline V gene has CDR1 MDHEN and CDR2 SYDVKM. The CDR3 runs to 17 residues. Trimming took 6 bases from V and 0 from J; bases not matched to a gene: 7. CDR3 residues: CASSRDRRPSYNSPLHF. In nucleotides, the CDR3 is TGTGCCAGCAGCCGGGACAGGCGCCCCTCCTATAATTCACCCCTCCACTTT.

Only a few counts were recorded for this clone. V gene TRBV12-3 or TRBV12-4 combines with J gene TRBJ1-1, with D hard to call. The CDR3 has 13 residues. V lost 6 bases to trimming and J lost 1 base, with 9 bases between them. The CDR3 DNA reads as TGTGCCAGCAGCCCGACACAGAACACTGAAGCTTTCTTT. Protein sequence: CASSPTQNTEAFF.

The rearrangement links TRBV10-2 to TRBJ1-1; TRBD1 is a possible D gene (6 bases). Trimming took off 6 bases at V and 5 bases at J, with 19 bases between the two ends. The CDR3 runs to 15 residues. Germline loops: CDR1 WSHSY, CDR2 SAAADI. The CDR3 DNA follows: TGCGCCAGCAGGGGCGGGCAGGGGAAGACTACTGAAGCTTTCTTT. As protein: CASRGGQGKTTEAFF.

There are a few counts of this clone. The chain employs TRBV28 and TRBJ1-6, with 10 positions matching TRBD1. Germline trimming cut 5 bases from V and 3 bases from J; bases unmatched to any gene: 4. The CDR3 covers 16 residues. Germline-derived CDR1 and CDR2 are MDHEN and SYDVKM. The CDR3 DNA reads as TGTGCCAGCAGTATGGACAGGGGGGACTATAATTCACCCCTCCACTTT. This codes for CASSMDRGDYNSPLHF.

The rearrangement links TRBV29-1 to TRBJ2-1, with 15 bases that match TRBD2. Germline V gives CDR1 SQVTM, CDR2 ANQGSEA. Losses at the gene ends were 8 bases for V and 9 bases for J; bases not matched to a gene: 5. CDR3 size: 13 residues. The CDR3 region has the DNA TGCAGCAAGGGGACTAGCGGGGGGACTGAGCAGTTCTTC. Translating it yields CSKGTSGGTEQFF.

The chain combines TRBV24-1 with TRBJ2-7, with D perhaps TRBD1 (5 bases). The V and J ends lost 3 bases and 1 base respectively, with 6 bases between them. This CDR3 is built from 13 residues. Per germline, CDR1 KGHDR and CDR2 SFDVKD. The CDR3 spells CATSDRQSYEQYF. The CDR3 nucleotides read TGTGCCACCAGTGATCGACAGTCCTACGAGCAGTACTTC.